This T cell receptor (beta chain) was recovered during a study of cytomegalovirus exposure and HLA in healthy donors. V gave up 4 bases and J gave up 5 bases; unmatched junction bases: 7. This CDR3 is 14 amino acids long. The germline V gene has CDR1 SGHDT and CDR2 YYEEEE. The PCR employed 60 Vbeta primers together with 13 Jbeta primers. Profiled with immunoSEQ multiplex PCR; TCRdb holds only in-frame clones, not every one. The sample lists about 120,000 clones, more than 60% seen once, with around 4.2% in the top ten. The sequence derives from a woman aged 40 to 50 in good health and CMV-seronegative. What was sequenced was PBMCs. The J gene is TRBJ1-1, the V gene TRBV5-6, with 8 bases fitting TRBD1. The CDR3 here is CASSPRGRWTEAFF. The CDR3 DNA reads as TGTGCCAGCAGCCCCAGGGGGCGTTGGACTGAAGCTTTCTTT.